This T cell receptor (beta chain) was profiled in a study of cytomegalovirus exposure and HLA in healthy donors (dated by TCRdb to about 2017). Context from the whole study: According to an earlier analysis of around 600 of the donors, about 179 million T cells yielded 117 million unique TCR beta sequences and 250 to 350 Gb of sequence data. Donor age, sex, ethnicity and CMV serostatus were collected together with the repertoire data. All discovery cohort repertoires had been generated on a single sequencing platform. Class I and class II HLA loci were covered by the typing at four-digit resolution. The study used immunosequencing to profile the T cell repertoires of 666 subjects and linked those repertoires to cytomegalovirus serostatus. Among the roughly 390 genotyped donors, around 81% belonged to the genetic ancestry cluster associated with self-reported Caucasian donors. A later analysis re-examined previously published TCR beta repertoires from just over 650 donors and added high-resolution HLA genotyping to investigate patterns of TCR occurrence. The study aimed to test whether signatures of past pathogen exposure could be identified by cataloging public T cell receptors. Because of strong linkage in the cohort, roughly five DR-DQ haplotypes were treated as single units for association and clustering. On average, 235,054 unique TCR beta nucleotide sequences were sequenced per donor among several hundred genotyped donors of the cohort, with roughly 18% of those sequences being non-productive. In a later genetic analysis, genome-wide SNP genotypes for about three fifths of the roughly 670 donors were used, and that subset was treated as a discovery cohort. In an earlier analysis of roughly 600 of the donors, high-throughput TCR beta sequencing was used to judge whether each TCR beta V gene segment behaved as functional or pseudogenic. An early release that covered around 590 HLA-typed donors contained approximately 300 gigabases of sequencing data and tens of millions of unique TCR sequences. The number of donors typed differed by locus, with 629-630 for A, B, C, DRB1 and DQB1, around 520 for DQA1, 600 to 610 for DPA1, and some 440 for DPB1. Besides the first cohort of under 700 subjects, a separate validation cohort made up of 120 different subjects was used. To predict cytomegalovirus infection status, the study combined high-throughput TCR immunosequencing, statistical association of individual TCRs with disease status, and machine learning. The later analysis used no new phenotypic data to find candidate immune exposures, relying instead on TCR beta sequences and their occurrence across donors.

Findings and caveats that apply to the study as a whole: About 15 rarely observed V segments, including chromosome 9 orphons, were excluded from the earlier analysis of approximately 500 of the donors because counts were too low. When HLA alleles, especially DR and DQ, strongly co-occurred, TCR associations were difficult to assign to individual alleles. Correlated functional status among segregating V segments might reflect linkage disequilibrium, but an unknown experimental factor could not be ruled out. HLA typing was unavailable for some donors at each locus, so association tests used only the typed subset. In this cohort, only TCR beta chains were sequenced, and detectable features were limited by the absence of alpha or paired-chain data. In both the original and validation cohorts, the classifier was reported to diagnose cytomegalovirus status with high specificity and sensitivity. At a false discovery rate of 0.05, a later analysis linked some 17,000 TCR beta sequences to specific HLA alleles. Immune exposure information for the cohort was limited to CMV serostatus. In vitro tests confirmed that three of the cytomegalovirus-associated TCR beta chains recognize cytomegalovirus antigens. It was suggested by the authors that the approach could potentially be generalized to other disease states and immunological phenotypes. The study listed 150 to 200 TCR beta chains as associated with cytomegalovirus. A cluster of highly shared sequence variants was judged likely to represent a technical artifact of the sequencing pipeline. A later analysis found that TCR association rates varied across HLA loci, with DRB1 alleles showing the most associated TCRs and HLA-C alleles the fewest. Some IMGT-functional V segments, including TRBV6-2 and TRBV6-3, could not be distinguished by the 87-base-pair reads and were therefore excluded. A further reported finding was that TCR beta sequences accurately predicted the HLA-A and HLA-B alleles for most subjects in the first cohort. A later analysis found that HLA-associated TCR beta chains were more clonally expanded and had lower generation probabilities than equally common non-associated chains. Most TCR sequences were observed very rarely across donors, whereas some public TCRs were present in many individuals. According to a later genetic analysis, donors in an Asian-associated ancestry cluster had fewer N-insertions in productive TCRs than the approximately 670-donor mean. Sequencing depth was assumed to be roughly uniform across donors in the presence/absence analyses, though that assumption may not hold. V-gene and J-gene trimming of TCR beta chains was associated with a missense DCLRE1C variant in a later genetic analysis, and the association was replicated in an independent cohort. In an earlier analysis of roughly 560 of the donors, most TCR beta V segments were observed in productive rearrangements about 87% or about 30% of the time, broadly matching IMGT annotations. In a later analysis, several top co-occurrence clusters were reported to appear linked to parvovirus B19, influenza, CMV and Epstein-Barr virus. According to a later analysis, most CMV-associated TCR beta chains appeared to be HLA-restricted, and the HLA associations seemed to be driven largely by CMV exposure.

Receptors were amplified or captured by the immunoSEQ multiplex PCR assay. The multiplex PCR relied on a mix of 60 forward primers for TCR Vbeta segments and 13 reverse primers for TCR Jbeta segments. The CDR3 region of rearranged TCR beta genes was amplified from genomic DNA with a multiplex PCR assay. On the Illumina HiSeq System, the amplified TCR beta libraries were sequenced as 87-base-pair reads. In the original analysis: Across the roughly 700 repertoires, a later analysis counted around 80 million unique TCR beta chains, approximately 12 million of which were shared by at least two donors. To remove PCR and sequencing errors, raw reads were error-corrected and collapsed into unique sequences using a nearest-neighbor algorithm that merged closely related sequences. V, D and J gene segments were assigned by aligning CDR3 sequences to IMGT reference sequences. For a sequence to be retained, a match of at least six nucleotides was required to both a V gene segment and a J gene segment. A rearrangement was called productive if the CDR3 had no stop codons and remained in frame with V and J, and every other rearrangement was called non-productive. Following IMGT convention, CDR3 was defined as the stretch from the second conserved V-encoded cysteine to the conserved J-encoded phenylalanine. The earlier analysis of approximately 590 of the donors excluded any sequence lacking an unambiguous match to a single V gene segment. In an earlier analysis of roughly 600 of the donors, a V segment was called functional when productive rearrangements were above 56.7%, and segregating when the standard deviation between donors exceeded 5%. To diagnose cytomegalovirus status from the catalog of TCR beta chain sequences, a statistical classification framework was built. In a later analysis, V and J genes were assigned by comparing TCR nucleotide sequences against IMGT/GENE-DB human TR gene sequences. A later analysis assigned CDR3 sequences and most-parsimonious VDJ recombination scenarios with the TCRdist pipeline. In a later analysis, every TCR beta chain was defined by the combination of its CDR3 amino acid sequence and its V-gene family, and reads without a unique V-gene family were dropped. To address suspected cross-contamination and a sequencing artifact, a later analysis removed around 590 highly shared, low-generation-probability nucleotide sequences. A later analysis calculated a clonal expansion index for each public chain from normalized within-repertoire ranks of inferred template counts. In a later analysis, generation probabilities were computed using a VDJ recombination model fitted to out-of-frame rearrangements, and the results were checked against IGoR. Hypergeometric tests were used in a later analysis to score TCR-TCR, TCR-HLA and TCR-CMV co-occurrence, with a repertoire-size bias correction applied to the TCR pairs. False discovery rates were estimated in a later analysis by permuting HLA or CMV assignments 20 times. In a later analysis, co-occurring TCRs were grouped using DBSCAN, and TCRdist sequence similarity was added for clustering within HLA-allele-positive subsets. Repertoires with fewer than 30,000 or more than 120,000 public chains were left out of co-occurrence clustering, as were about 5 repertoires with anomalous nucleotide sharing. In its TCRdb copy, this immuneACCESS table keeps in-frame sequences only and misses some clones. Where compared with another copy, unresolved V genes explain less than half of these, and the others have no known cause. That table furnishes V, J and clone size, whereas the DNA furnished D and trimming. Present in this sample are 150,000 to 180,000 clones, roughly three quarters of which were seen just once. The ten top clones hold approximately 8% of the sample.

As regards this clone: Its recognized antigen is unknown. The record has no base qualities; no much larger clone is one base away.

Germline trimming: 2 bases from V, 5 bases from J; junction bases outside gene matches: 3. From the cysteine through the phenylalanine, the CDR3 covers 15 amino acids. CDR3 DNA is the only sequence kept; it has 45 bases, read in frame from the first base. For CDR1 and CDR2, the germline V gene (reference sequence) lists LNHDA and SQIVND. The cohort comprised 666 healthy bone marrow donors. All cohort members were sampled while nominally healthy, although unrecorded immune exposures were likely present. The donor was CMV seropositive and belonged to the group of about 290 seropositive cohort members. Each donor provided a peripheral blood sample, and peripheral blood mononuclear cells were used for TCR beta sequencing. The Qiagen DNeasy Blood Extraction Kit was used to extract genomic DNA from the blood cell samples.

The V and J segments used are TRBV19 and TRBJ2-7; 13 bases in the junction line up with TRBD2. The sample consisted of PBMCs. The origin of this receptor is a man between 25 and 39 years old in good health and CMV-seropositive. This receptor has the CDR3 CASSISTSGRDEQYF. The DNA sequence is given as TGTGCCAGTAGTATAAGTACTAGCGGGAGGGACGAGCAGTACTTC.